The entry that follows covers one TCR beta chain sequence. Its target is unknown. The data derive from a study of early T cells in non-severe SARS-CoV-2 infection. For the study at large: Chains were not paired, and sequencing was done on bulk RNA from unsorted whole blood.

Study-level findings and limits: The VDJdb matching leaned toward anti-spike CD8 responses and overlooked private and CD4 specificities.

Unique molecular identifiers (one per individual cDNA molecule) were attached. MiXCR, applied by TCRdb to the 5' RACE reads, yields one record per CDR3 protein. This sample has just under 85,000 distinct CDR3 sequences; over 9.5% occur once, and the top ten carry 7% to 9%. Germline V gene sequence: CDR1 DFQATT, CDR2 SNEGSKA (reference sequence). CDR3 size: 14 residues. Trimming cost V 3 bases and J 7 bases; bases outside gene matches: 7. Sequenced material: whole blood, taken at baseline. The TCR was taken from an adult who was a healthcare worker with PCR-confirmed SARS-CoV-2 infection or an uninfected control (not recorded which). The chain combines TRBV20-1 with TRBJ2-2; TRBD2 matches 8 bases. The CDR3 loop is CSASLRGAGGELFF. DNA of the CDR3: TGCAGTGCTAGTTTGCGGGGGGCAGGCGGGGAGCTGTTTTTT.